Reported below is one T cell receptor beta chain. What it recognizes is unknown. The data stem from a study of blood T cells in healthy people across ages. Study-wide points: Per-million-T-cell TCR beta diversity fell roughly linearly with age. Since the PBMCs were unsorted, naive and antigen-experienced cells could not be conclusively compared.

The germline CDR1 and CDR2 sequences are SGHRS and YFSETQ. V was pared by 4 bases and J by 4 bases, with 7 bases of the junction left unmatched. This CDR3 has 14 residues. Approximately 9.7 milliliters was the volume of peripheral blood drawn from each donor. A J-beta primer mix and a sample-barcoded 5' primer were used in a second PCR of about 7 to 12 cycles. A single record per CDR3 protein comes from TCRdb applying MiXCR to the 5' RACE reads. Seen here are about 1.7 million distinct CDR3 sequences, under 30% observed once, and the top ten hold 7.7%. Sequenced input: blood. The clonotype comes from a woman aged 30 to 39 in good health. This rearrangement joins TRBV5-1 to TRBJ1-2, with TRBD1 matching over 7 bases. CDR3 sequence reads: CASSTRDRFYGYTF. DNA for the CDR3: TGCGCCAGCAGCACCCGGGACAGATTCTATGGCTACACCTTC. Combining the CDR3 with reference TRBV5-1 and TRBJ1-2 gives the whole variable domain KAGVTQTPRYLIKTRGQQVTLSCSPISGHRSVSWYQQTPGQGLQFLFEYFSETQRNKGNFPGRFSGRQFSNSRSEMNVSTLELGDSALYLCASSTRDRFYGYTFGSGTRLTVV.